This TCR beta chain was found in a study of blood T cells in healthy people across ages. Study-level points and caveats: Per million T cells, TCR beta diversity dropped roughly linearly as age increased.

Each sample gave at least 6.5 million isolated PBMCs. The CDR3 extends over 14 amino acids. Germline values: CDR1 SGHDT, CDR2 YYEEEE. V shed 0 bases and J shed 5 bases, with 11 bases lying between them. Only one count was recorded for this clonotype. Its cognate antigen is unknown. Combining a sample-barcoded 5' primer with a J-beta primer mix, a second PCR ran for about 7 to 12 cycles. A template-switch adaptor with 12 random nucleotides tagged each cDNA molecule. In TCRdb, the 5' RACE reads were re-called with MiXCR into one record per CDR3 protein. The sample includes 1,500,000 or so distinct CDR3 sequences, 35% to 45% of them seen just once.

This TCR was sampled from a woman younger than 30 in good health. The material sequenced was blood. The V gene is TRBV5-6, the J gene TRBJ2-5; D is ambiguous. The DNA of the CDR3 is TGTGCCAGCAGCTTGGGCTACCTGGGGGAGACCCAGTACTTC. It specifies CASSLGYLGETQYF.